The 4 T cell receptor beta chains below all came from one sample that was sequenced in a study of molecular identifiers for immune sequencing clone quantification. TCRdb analysed the PCR reads with MiXCR anew, one entry per CDR3 protein. The data contain more than 250,000 distinct CDR3 sequences, 20% to 25% of them singletons. The sequencing input was naive CD8+ T cells from blood, with Jurkat cell RNA spiked in. Subset in this sample: FACS-sorted CD8+CD4-CCR7+CD45RA+ naive T cells. The receptors here all came from a human donor in good health. Some libraries in this study had Jurkat cell RNA spiked in.

This clonotype has more than one count but fewer than ten. V and J are TRBV6-1 and TRBJ2-7; D is uncertain. Trimming left V 3 bases short and J 4 bases short, with 16 bases between. CDR3 length: 15 amino acids. Germline V gene sequence: CDR1 MNHNS, CDR2 SASEGT. The CDR3 here is CASSEDDTPRYEQYF. CDR3 nucleotide sequence: TGTGCCAGCAGTGAGGACGACACCCCCAGGTACGAGCAGTACTTC.

This clonotype was seen at least ten times. J is TRBJ2-5 and V is TRBV7-9; weak D call: TRBD1 (6 bases). CDR3 length: 14 residues. Trimming removed 2 bases at V and 5 bases at J, with 12 bases between. CDR1 and CDR2 from the germline V gene are SEHNR and FQNEAQ (reference sequence). The CDR3 DNA reads as TGTGCCAGCAGCTTACCAGGGGCCCCTGAGACCCAGTACTTC. This sequence encodes CASSLPGAPETQYF.

This clonotype appeared many times. V usage is TRBV5-8 and J usage is TRBJ2-1; TRBD1 aligns across 7 bases. The V segment lost 3 bases and the J segment 0 bases; nucleotides outside the gene matches: 6. Germline assignment: CDR1 SGHTS and CDR2 YDEGEE. CDR3 length: 16 residues. CDR3 in amino acids: CASSWTGSSSYNEQFF. The DNA of the CDR3 is TGTGCCAGCAGCTGGACAGGCTCCAGCTCCTACAATGAGCAGTTCTTC.

Points on this clonotype: This clone may be a read error of a much larger clone one base away. The chain couples TRBV2 to TRBJ2-1; D not resolved. The germline CDR1 and CDR2 sequences are SNHLY and FYNNEI. This CDR3 is built from 13 residues. Trimming took 8 bases from V and 2 from J, leaving 10 bases between them. The CDR3 loop reads CASLESPYNEQFF. CDR3 coding DNA: TGTGCCAGCCTAGAAAGCCCCTACAATGAGCAGTTCTTC.